This TCR beta chain was sequenced in a study of shared clonotypes between healthy human individuals. Sequencing used immunoSEQ multiplex PCR; TCRdb keeps in-frame clones, though not all of them. The sample carries around 2.3 million clones, almost 96% recorded once. The germline V and J ends were trimmed by 3 bases and 15 bases, with 12 bases remaining between them. Germline-derived CDR1 and CDR2 are LNHDA and SQIVND (reference sequence). The CDR3 has 12 amino acids. The source of this sequence is a man aged 18 to 29 in good health. This chain uses TRBV19 with TRBJ1-6; D remains ambiguous. Sequenced material: naive CD4+ T cells sorted from blood. Stated subset: CD45RA+ positively selected. The DNA of the CDR3 is TGTGCCAGTAGTATCAGAAGGGAAGTCCTCCACTTT. It specifies CASSIRREVLHF.